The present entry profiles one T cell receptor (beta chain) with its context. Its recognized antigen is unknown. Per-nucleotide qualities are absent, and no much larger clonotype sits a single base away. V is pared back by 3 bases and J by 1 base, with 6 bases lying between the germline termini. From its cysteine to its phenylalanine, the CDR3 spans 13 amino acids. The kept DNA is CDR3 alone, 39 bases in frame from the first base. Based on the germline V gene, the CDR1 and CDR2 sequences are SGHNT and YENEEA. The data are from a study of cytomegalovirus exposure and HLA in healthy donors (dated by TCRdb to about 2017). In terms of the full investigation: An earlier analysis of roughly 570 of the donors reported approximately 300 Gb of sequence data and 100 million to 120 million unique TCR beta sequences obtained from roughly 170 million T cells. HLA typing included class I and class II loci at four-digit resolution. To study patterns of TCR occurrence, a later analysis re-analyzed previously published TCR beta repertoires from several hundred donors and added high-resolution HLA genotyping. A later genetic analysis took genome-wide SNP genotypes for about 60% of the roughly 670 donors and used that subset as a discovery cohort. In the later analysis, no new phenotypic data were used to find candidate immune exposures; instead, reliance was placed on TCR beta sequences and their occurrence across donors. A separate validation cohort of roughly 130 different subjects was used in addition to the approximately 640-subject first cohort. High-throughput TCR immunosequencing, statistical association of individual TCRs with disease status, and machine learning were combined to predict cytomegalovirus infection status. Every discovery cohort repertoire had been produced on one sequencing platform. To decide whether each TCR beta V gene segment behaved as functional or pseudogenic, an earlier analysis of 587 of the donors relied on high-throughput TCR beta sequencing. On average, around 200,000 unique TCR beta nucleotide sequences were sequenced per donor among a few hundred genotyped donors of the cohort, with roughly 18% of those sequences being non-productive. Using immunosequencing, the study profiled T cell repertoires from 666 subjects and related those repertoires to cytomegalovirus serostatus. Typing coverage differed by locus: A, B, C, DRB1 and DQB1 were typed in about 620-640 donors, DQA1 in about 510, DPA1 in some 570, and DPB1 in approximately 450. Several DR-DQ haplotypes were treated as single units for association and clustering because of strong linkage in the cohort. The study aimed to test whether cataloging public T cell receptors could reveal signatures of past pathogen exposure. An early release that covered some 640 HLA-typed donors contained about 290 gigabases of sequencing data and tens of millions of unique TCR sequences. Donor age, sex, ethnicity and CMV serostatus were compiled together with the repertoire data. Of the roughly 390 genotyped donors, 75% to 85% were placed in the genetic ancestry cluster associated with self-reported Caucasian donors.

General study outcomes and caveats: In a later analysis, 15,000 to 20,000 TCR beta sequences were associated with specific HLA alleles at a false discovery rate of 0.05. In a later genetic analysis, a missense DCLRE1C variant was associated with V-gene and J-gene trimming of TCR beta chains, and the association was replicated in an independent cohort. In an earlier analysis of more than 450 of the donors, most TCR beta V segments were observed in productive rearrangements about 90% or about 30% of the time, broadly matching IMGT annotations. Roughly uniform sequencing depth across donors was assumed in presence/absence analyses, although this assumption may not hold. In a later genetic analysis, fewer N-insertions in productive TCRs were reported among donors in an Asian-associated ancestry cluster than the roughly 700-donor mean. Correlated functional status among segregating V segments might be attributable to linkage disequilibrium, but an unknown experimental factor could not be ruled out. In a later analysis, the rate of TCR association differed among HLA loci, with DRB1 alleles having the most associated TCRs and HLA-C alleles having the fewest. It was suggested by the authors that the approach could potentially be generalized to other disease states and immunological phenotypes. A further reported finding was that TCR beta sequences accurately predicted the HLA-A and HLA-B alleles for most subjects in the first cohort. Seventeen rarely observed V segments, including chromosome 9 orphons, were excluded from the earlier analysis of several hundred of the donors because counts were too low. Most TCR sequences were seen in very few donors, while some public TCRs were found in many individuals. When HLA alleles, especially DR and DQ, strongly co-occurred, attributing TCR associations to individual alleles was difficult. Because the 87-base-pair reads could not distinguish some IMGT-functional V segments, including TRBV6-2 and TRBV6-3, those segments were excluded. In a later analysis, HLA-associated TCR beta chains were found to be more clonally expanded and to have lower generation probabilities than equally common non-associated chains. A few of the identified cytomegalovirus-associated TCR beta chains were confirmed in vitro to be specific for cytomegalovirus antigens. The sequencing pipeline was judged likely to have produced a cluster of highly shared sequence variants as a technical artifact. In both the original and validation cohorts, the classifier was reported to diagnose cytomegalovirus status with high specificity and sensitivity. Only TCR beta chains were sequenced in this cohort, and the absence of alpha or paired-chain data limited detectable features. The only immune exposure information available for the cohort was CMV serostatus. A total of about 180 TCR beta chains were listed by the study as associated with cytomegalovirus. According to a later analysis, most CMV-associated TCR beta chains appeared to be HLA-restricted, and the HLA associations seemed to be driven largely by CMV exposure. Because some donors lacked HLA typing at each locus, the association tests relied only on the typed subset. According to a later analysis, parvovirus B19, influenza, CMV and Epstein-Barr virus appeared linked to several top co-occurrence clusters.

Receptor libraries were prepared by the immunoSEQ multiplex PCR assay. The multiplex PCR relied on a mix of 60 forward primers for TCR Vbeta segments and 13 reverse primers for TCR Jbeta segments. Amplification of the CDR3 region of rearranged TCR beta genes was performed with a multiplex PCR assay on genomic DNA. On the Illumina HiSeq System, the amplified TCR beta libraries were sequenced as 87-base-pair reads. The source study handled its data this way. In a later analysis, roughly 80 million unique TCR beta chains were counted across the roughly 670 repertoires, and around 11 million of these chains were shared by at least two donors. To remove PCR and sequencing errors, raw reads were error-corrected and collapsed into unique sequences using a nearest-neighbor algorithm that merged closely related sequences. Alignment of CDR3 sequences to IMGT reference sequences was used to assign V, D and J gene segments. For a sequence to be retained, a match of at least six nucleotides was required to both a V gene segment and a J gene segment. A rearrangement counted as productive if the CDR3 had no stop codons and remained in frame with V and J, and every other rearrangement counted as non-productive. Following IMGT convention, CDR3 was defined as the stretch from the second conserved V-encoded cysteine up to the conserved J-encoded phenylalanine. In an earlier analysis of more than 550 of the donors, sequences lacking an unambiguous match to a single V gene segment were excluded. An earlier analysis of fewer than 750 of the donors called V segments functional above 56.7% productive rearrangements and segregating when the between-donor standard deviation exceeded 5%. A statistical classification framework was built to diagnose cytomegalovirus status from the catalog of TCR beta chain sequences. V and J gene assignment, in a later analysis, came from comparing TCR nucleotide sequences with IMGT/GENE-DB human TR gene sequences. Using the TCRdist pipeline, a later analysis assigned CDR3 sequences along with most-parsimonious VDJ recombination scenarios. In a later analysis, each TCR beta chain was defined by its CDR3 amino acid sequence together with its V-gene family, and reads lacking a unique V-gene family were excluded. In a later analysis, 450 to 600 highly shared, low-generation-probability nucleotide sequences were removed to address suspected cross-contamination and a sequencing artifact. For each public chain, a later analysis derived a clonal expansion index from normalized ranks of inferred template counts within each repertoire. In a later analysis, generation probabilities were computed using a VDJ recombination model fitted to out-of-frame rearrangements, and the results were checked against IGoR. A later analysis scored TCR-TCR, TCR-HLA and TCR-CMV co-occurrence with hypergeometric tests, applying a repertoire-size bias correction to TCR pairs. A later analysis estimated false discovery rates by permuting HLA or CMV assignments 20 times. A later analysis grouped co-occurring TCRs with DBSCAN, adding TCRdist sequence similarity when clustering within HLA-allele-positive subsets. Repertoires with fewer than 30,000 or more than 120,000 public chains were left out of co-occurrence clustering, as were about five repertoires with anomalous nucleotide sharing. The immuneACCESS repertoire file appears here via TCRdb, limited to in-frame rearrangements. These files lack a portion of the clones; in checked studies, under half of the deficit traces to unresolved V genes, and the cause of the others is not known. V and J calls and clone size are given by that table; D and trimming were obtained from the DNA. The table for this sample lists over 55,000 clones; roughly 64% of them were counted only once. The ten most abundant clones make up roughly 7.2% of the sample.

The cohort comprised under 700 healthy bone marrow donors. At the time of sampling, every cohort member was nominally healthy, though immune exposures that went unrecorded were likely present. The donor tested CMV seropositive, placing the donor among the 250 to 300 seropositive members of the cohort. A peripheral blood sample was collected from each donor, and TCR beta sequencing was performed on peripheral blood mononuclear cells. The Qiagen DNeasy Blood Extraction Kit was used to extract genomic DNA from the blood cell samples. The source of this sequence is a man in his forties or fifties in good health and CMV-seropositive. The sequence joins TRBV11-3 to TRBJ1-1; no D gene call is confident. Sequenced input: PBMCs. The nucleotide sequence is TGTGCCAGCAGCTTCGGGTCGAACACTGAAGCTTTCTTT. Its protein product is CASSFGSNTEAFF.